This T cell receptor (beta chain) is from a study of blood T cells in healthy people across ages. The study's findings and limits: A roughly linear age-dependent decrease characterized TCR beta diversity per million T cells. Calculation of diversity from one million T cells yielded estimates considered to be underestimates.

Healthy Caucasians from Russia aged roughly 6 to 90 served as donors. Extractions gave at least 5.5 micrograms of total RNA per sample. Note on this clonotype: Its antigen is undetermined.

With a J-beta primer mix and a sample-barcoded 5' primer, a second PCR ran about 6 to 11 cycles. One entry per CDR3 protein, called by TCRdb with MiXCR from the 5' RACE reads. The sample holds hundreds of thousands of distinct CDR3 sequences, 45% to 60% seen once. CDR3 length equals 16 residues. Per the germline V gene, CDR1 is SQVTM and CDR2 is ANQGSEA. The junction had 12 bases not matched to a gene; V was cut back by 3 bases and J by 4 bases. The receptor was derived from a woman older than 75 in good health. The rearrangement uses TRBV29-1 and TRBJ2-3; 8 bases are a match to TRBD2. Source material: blood. Here the CDR3 DNA reads TGCAGCGTTGACCCTGGTAAAGCGGGAGTCGCAGATACGCAGTATTTT. It yields the protein CSVDPGKAGVADTQYF.